This T cell receptor (beta chain) was recorded in a study of blood T cells in healthy people across ages. General study points: Roughly linear age-related decline in beta diversity appeared, significant by age 40. CMV status of donors was not determined, possibly confounding expanded clonotype changes.

There are a few counts of this clonotype. What it binds is unknown. It was with a sample-barcoded 5' primer and a J-beta primer mix that a second PCR of roughly 7 to 12 cycles was run. Each CDR3 protein gets one entry after TCRdb re-called the 5' RACE reads with MiXCR. Of around 280,000 distinct CDR3 sequences listed, roughly a quarter are singletons. The CDR3 loop spans 15 amino acids. The germline CDR1 and CDR2 sequences are SGHRS and YFSETQ. Trimming removed 4 bases from V and 9 bases from J; junction bases left unmatched: 12. Researchers collected roughly 9.8 milliliters of peripheral blood from every single donor.

V gene TRBV5-1 combines with J gene TRBJ2-1; TRBD1 aligns across 8 bases. The sample consisted of blood. The sequence derives from a woman between 65 and 79 years old in good health. The CDR3 here is CASSPDRGGVGEQFF. The CDR3 DNA reads TGCGCCAGCAGCCCCGACAGGGGTGGGGTCGGTGAGCAGTTCTTC.